A selection of T cell receptor beta chains follows, all from one sample in a study of breast tumors, draining lymph nodes, adjacent tissues. In TCRdb, the multiplex PCR reads were re-called with MiXCR into one record per CDR3 protein. The sample lists roughly 110,000 distinct CDR3 sequences, less than 40% occurring once. The sequencing sample was made of axillary lymph node tissue. These receptors all come from a female donor with breast cancer. Some clones in this sample may be carry-over from other donors' samples. CDR3s include the opening cysteine and the closing phenylalanine or tryptophan. A D gene is named only where the DNA matches it firmly. Clone size is stated in some rows and not others, as once, few, many or a class when expanded.

v_call: TRBV29-1
j_call: TRBJ2-1
d_call: -
clone_size: -
cdr3_nt: TGCAGCGTTCTCAAAAGCAATGAGCAGTTCTTC
cdr3_aa: CSVLKSNEQFF

v_call: TRBV18
j_call: TRBJ1-5
d_call: -
clone_size: many
cdr3_nt: TGTGCCAGCTCACCATACTGGGGAGCTCAGCCCCAGCATTTT
cdr3_aa: CASSPYWGAQPQHF

v_call: TRBV5-1
j_call: TRBJ2-5
d_call: TRBD1
clone_size: -
cdr3_nt: TGCGCCAGCAGCGTGGGACAGGGTACCTGGAAAACAAAAGAGACCCAGTACTTC
cdr3_aa: CASSVGQGTWKTKETQYF

v_call: TRBV18
j_call: TRBJ2-1
d_call: TRBD2
clone_size: once
cdr3_nt: TGTGCCAGCTCACCACGGGAGCTAGCGGGGGGGAGCTCCTACAATGGGCAGTTCTTC
cdr3_aa: CASSPRELAGGSSYNGQFF

v_call: TRBV7-3
j_call: TRBJ1-5
d_call: -
clone_size: -
cdr3_nt: TGTGCCAGCAGCTTCGGGAGGGGCCAGCCCCAGCATTTT
cdr3_aa: CASSFGRGQPQHF

v_call: TRBV20-1
j_call: TRBJ1-6
d_call: -
clone_size: many
cdr3_nt: TGCAGTGCTAGAGCCCCAAATTCACCCCTCCACTTT
cdr3_aa: CSARAPNSPLHF

v_call: TRBV7-2
j_call: TRBJ1-5
d_call: -
clone_size: many
cdr3_nt: TGTGCCAGCAGCTTAATCTTGGGGGCTCGCAATCAGCCCCAGCATTTT
cdr3_aa: CASSLILGARNQPQHF

v_call: TRBV6-5
j_call: TRBJ2-4
d_call: TRBD2
clone_size: -
cdr3_nt: TGTGCCAGCAGTCTAGACAGCGGGGGGGCCGAAAACATTCAGTACTTC
cdr3_aa: CASSLDSGGAENIQYF

v_call: TRBV27
j_call: TRBJ1-1
d_call: -
clone_size: -
cdr3_nt: TGTGCCAGCAGTTTAAGGGCAATGAACACTGAAGCTTTCTTT
cdr3_aa: CASSLRAMNTEAFF

v_call: TRBV9
j_call: TRBJ2-7
d_call: TRBD2
clone_size: many
cdr3_nt: TGTGCCAGCAGCGTAGGGCTAGCGGGAGACGAGCAGTACTTC
cdr3_aa: CASSVGLAGDEQYF

v_call: TRBV7-8
j_call: TRBJ1-1
d_call: -
clone_size: many
cdr3_nt: TGTGCCAGCAGCTTAGGGGGTCCAACGTACTGGAACACTGAAGCTTTCTTT
cdr3_aa: CASSLGGPTYWNTEAFF

v_call: TRBV7-3
j_call: TRBJ2-5
d_call: TRBD1
clone_size: -
cdr3_nt: TGTGCCAGCAGCTCACCCGGGACAGCCGAGACCCAGTACTTC
cdr3_aa: CASSSPGTAETQYF

v_call: TRBV5-1
j_call: TRBJ1-1
d_call: TRBD1
clone_size: few
cdr3_nt: TGCGCCAGCAGCTTGGGCACAGGGGCGAGCACTGAAGCTTTCTTT
cdr3_aa: CASSLGTGASTEAFF

v_call: TRBV10-2
j_call: TRBJ2-3
d_call: TRBD2
clone_size: -
cdr3_nt: TGCGCCAGCAGCACCGGGACTAGCGGGACAGATACGCAGTATTTT
cdr3_aa: CASSTGTSGTDTQYF

v_call: TRBV20-1
j_call: TRBJ2-3
d_call: -
clone_size: -
cdr3_nt: TGCAGTGCTAGGGCAGGGGGCGGGGGGACAGATACGCAGTATTTT
cdr3_aa: CSARAGGGGTDTQYF

v_call: TRBV19
j_call: TRBJ1-6
d_call: TRBD1
clone_size: once
cdr3_nt: TGTGCCAGTAGTATAAGTAACGCCAGGGGGTCACCCCTCCACTTT
cdr3_aa: CASSISNARGSPLHF

v_call: TRBV5-1
j_call: TRBJ1-1
d_call: TRBD1
clone_size: -
cdr3_nt: TGCGCCAGCAGCTTGGCCCCGGGACAGGGGAAGAACACTGAAGCTTTCTTT
cdr3_aa: CASSLAPGQGKNTEAFF

v_call: TRBV3-1
j_call: TRBJ2-7
d_call: TRBD1
clone_size: many
cdr3_nt: TGTGCCAGCAGCCAAGCAGACAGGGGGCTCGAGCAGTACTTC
cdr3_aa: CASSQADRGLEQYF

v_call: TRBV5-6
j_call: TRBJ1-2
d_call: -
clone_size: -
cdr3_nt: TGTGCCAGCAGCTTGGAGGTGGGATGGGTAGGCTACACCTTC
cdr3_aa: CASSLEVGWVGYTF

v_call: TRBV5-1
j_call: TRBJ1-1
d_call: -
clone_size: -
cdr3_nt: TGCGCCAGCAGCTTGTGGGGACAGAACACTGAAGCTTTCTTT
cdr3_aa: CASSLWGQNTEAFF

v_call: TRBV4-1
j_call: TRBJ2-2
d_call: -
clone_size: many
cdr3_nt: TGCGCCAGCAGCCAAGAGTGGCAGCGGGCGAACACCGGGGAGCTGTTTTTT
cdr3_aa: CASSQEWQRANTGELFF

v_call: TRBV6-5
j_call: TRBJ2-1
d_call: TRBD1
clone_size: many
cdr3_nt: TGTGCCAGCAGTCGAACCGGGACAGGGATCAATGAGCAGTTCTTC
cdr3_aa: CASSRTGTGINEQFF

v_call: TRBV6-5
j_call: TRBJ2-7
d_call: TRBD1
clone_size: many
cdr3_nt: TGTGCCAGCAGTCCCGCCCCGGGACAGATCTACGAGCAGTACTTC
cdr3_aa: CASSPAPGQIYEQYF

v_call: TRBV7-2
j_call: TRBJ1-6
d_call: -
clone_size: once
cdr3_nt: TGTGCCAGCAGCTCCTCCCTTGCAGGTTTAAGTTCACCCCTCCACTTT
cdr3_aa: CASSSSLAGLSSPLHF

v_call: TRBV7-3
j_call: TRBJ2-2
d_call: -
clone_size: many
cdr3_nt: TGTGCCAGCAGCTCCGACCCTCTTGCCGGGGAGCTGTTTTTT
cdr3_aa: CASSSDPLAGELFF

v_call: TRBV5-6
j_call: TRBJ2-3
d_call: TRBD2
clone_size: -
cdr3_nt: TGTGCCAGCAGCCCGAGCGGGAGGACCAGGAATACGCAGTATTTT
cdr3_aa: CASSPSGRTRNTQYF

v_call: TRBV20-1
j_call: TRBJ1-2
d_call: -
clone_size: many
cdr3_nt: TGCAGTGCGGGGTCGGCAGTTGAAGGCTCCACCTTC
cdr3_aa: CSAGSAVEGSTF

v_call: TRBV4-2
j_call: TRBJ1-5
d_call: -
clone_size: many
cdr3_nt: TGTGCCAGCAGCCAAGAGGGTGGGTCTTTCAATCAGCCCCAGCATTTT
cdr3_aa: CASSQEGGSFNQPQHF

v_call: TRBV6-6
j_call: TRBJ1-3
d_call: TRBD1
clone_size: many
cdr3_nt: TGTGCCAGCGAAAAGACCGGGACAGGTGGAAACACCATATATTTT
cdr3_aa: CASEKTGTGGNTIYF

v_call: TRBV6-1
j_call: TRBJ2-5
d_call: TRBD2
clone_size: many
cdr3_nt: TGTGCCAGCGGAGAGGGGACTAGCGGGAGCACCAGGGAGACCCAGTACTTC
cdr3_aa: CASGEGTSGSTRETQYF

v_call: TRBV6-4
j_call: TRBJ2-7
d_call: -
clone_size: -
cdr3_nt: TGTGCCAGCAGCCAGACAGGGGTCGGGGAGGGATACGAGCAGTACTTC
cdr3_aa: CASSQTGVGEGYEQYF

v_call: TRBV30
j_call: TRBJ2-7
d_call: -
clone_size: -
cdr3_nt: TGTGCCTGGAGTGTAACACAGAACTACGAGCAGTACTTC
cdr3_aa: CAWSVTQNYEQYF

v_call: TRBV6-2/TRBV6-3
j_call: TRBJ1-2
d_call: -
clone_size: many
cdr3_nt: TGTGCCAGCACCCACCGAGCGTATGGCTACACCTTC
cdr3_aa: CASTHRAYGYTF

v_call: TRBV20-1
j_call: TRBJ2-5
d_call: -
clone_size: many
cdr3_nt: TGCAGTGCTAGAGACCGAGAGACCCAGTACTTC
cdr3_aa: CSARDRETQYF

v_call: TRBV6-2/TRBV6-3
j_call: TRBJ2-2
d_call: -
clone_size: -
cdr3_nt: TGTGCCAGCAGTAAACAGGGCGGCACCGGGGAGCTGTTTTTT
cdr3_aa: CASSKQGGTGELFF

v_call: TRBV7-6
j_call: TRBJ2-1
d_call: TRBD1
clone_size: -
cdr3_nt: TGTGCCAGCAGCTTAGGAGGGGACAGGGGATACAATGAGCAGTTCTTC
cdr3_aa: CASSLGGDRGYNEQFF

v_call: TRBV29-1
j_call: TRBJ1-2
d_call: -
clone_size: -
cdr3_nt: TGCAGCGTTGAAGAAGGCTACACCTTC
cdr3_aa: CSVEEGYTF

v_call: TRBV9
j_call: TRBJ2-7
d_call: -
clone_size: -
cdr3_nt: -
cdr3_aa: CASSFYICSARDRPPRYEQYF

v_call: TRBV9
j_call: TRBJ2-2
d_call: TRBD1
clone_size: many
cdr3_nt: TGTGCCAGCAGCGCCCAGACAGGGAAGAACACCGGGGAGCTGTTTTTT
cdr3_aa: CASSAQTGKNTGELFF

v_call: TRBV5-1
j_call: TRBJ2-1
d_call: TRBD1
clone_size: many
cdr3_nt: TGCGCCAGCAGCCCGGGACAGGGGGCTATCGAGCAGTTCTTC
cdr3_aa: CASSPGQGAIEQFF

v_call: TRBV29-1
j_call: TRBJ2-3
d_call: -
clone_size: once
cdr3_nt: TGCAGCGTTACCACGGGGGCTAGGGAGCAGTATTTT
cdr3_aa: CSVTTGAREQYF

v_call: TRBV11-3
j_call: TRBJ2-1
d_call: TRBD1
clone_size: -
cdr3_nt: TGTGCCAGCAGCCAGGGACAGGATATGCTGTTCTTC
cdr3_aa: CASSQGQDMLFF

v_call: TRBV24-1
j_call: TRBJ1-1
d_call: -
clone_size: -
cdr3_nt: TGTGCCACCAGCCCTGGACGGGGGAACACTGAAGCTTTCTTT
cdr3_aa: CATSPGRGNTEAFF

v_call: TRBV11-2
j_call: TRBJ1-1
d_call: -
clone_size: few
cdr3_nt: TGTGCCAGCAGCCAACAAGCTACGGTGAACACTGAAGCTTTCTTT
cdr3_aa: CASSQQATVNTEAFF

v_call: TRBV27
j_call: TRBJ2-6
d_call: TRBD1
clone_size: many
cdr3_nt: TGTGCCAGCAGTCGAGCGGACAGGCTATCTGGGGCCAACGTCCTGACTTTC
cdr3_aa: CASSRADRLSGANVLTF

v_call: TRBV7-9
j_call: TRBJ2-7
d_call: -
clone_size: many
cdr3_nt: TGTGCCAGCAGCTACCAATCCTACGAGCAGTACTTC
cdr3_aa: CASSYQSYEQYF